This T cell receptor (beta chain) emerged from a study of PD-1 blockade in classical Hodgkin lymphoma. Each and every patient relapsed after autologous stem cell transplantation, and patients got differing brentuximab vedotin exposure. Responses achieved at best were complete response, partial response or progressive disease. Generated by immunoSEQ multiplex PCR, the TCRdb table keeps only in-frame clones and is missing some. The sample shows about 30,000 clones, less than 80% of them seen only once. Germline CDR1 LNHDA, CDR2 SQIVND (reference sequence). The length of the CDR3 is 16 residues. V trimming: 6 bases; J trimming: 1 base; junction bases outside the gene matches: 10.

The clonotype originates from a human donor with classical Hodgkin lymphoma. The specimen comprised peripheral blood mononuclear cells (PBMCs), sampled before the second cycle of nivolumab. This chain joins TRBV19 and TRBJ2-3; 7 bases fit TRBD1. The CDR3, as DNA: TGTGCCAGTAGGCCATTGCGAGACAGGGGCACAGATACGCAGTATTTT. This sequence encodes CASRPLRDRGTDTQYF.